A single T cell receptor (beta chain) is shown here with its context. This clone was counted once. It lacks a known antigen. Nothing much larger sits one base from this clone, and base qualities are not available. This record comes from a study of T cell responses to AZD1222 COVID-19 vaccine (dated by TCRdb to the early 2020s). General notes on the study: AZD1222 recipients given second doses at about 4 weeks or at about 12 weeks were pooled, since spike-specific TCR depth and breadth were not found to differ between the two schedules. TCR sequencing covered 233 trial participants: about 210 given two doses of AZD1222 and some 25 given two doses of MenACWY control vaccine. Enrollment into the trials was organized by age into subgroups of 18-55, 56-69 and 70-plus years, and those subgroups contained roughly 140, 27 and 60 TCR-sequenced participants, respectively. Here is what the overall study found, with its caveats: Because no samples from the day 14 peak response were available, repertoires could be characterized only after the peak T cell response. Most participants were white British and females outnumbered males, and the authors suggested that clonal diversity may have been underestimated. A significant rise in spike-specific TCR breadth and depth was observed after two AZD1222 doses relative to day 0 and relative to MenACWY recipients. In the small 56-69-year group, the increase in depth fell short of significance, most likely because of low power. Nearly half of unique spike-specific TCRs reportedly recognized epitopes outside regions mutated in the B.1.351 and B.1.1.7 variants. The vaccine-associated CD4 TCRs covered the entire spike protein, and the dominant responses fell in regions 160-218 and 743-854. Conclusions about previously exposed vaccinees are limited, since just six AZD1222 recipients were seropositive for SARS-CoV-2 at baseline.

The CDR3 regions of human TCRbeta chains were analyzed by immunosequencing. Turning to the authors' computational methods: TCRs in the repertoires were matched against a reference library of SARS-CoV-2-specific TCRs that had been generated with the MIRA antigen-specificity platform. Breadth was defined as the fraction of unique TCRs that were SARS-CoV-2-associated, and depth was defined as the fraction of total T cells that were SARS-CoV-2-associated. Using the MIRA data, each spike-specific TCR was mapped to the spike region that the TCR reacts to and placed in a CD4 or CD8 class. Log10-transformed breadth and depth values were compared by one-way ANOVA with Sidak's multiple comparisons tests. Not all clones reach the TCRdb copy of this immuneACCESS table, which keeps in-frame sequences only. Checked studies attribute under half of the gap to unresolved V genes and leave the rest unexplained. V and J calls and clone size are those listed in that table; D and trimming were worked out from the DNA. The sample includes 70,000 to 90,000 clones, with around four fifths observed a single time. Jointly, the top ten make up 20% to 25% of the sample.

Including the terminal cysteine and phenylalanine, the CDR3 comprises 15 residues. The CDR3 DNA has 45 bases and is translated from base 1. Here V drops 7 bases and J drops 8 bases, and the junction holds 7 bases not matched to any gene. In the germline V gene (reference sequence), CDR1 corresponds to MNHEY and CDR2 to SMNVEV. The time point label of this sample denotes: baseline before first vaccination. The vaccinee samples were drawn from two UK trials, COV001 and COV002, one of which was a single-blind randomized controlled phase 2/3 trial testing AZD1222 (ChAdOx1 nCoV-19) in healthy adults. For TCRbeta chain sequencing, PBMC samples from trial participants were taken at day 0 and at day 28 after the second dose.

The material was peripheral blood, obtained on day 0 of AZD1222 vaccination. The source is an adult in good health. This chain joins TRBV27 to TRBJ2-1; 14 bases in between match TRBD2. CDR3 reads: CASIAGTSGRYEQFF. The DNA sequence is TGTGCCAGCATCGCCGGGACTAGCGGGAGATATGAGCAGTTCTTC.